The 9 T cell receptor beta chains listed next were all sequenced from one sample in a study of cytomegalovirus exposure and HLA in healthy donors. Primers included in the PCR were 60 Vbeta and 13 Jbeta primers. This table comes from immunoSEQ multiplex PCR, and its TCRdb copy is limited to in-frame clones, with some not included. The table lists about 240,000 clones, around 81% of them singletons. Specimen: PBMCs. The receptors were gathered from a woman aged 55 to 70 in good health and CMV-seropositive.

Comment on this clone: Additional DNA sequences in this sample encode the identical CDR3. The genes are TRBV7-6 and TRBJ2-7; 10 bases map to TRBD2. Germline assignment: CDR1 SGHVS and CDR2 FNYEAQ. This CDR3 has 17 residues. Trimming took 5 bases from V and 2 from J; bases not matched to a gene: 12. The CDR3 sequence: CASSPRLLAGDPYEQYF. In nucleotides, the CDR3 is TGTGCCAGCAGCCCCCGCCTTCTAGCGGGAGACCCCTACGAGCAGTACTTC.

The CDR3 loop reads CASSVGTGGFYGYTF. CDR3 DNA sequence: TGTGCCAGCAGCGTAGGGACAGGGGGCTTCTATGGCTACACCTTC. The chain links TRBV9 to TRBJ1-2; 11 bases map to TRBD1. Germline V CDR1 and CDR2: SGDLS, YYNGEE. This CDR3 contains 15 residues. The V and J ends lost 0 bases and 4 bases, in that order; junction bases with no gene match: 2.

With regard to this clone: The sample holds other DNA sequences that translate to the same CDR3. The DNA for the CDR3 is TGTGCCAGCAGCTACGACCGGACAGGCCGAGAGCAGTACTTC. Translation gives CASSYDRTGREQYF. The chain uses TRBV7-6 and TRBJ2-7; TRBD1 agrees at 7 bases. The CDR3 runs to 14 residues. The J segment lost 7 bases and the V segment lost 4 bases, leaving 10 bases of the junction unmatched. Germline V lookup: CDR1 SGHVS, CDR2 FNYEAQ.

The chain employs TRBV6-1 and TRBJ1-2; D gene ambiguous. V was shortened by 0 bases and J by 7 bases, with 9 bases between the two germline ends. This CDR3 is built from 13 residues. From germline, CDR1 is MNHNS and CDR2 SASEGT. The chain's CDR3 is CASSEAPGGGYTF. The CDR3 region has the DNA TGTGCCAGCAGTGAAGCCCCAGGAGGTGGCTACACCTTC.

This clone was seen once. The gene calls are TRBV5-1 and TRBJ2-5; TRBD1 matches at 8 bases. Germline V lookup: CDR1 SGHRS, CDR2 YFSETQ. V gave up 0 bases and J gave up 5 bases; unmatched junction bases: 9. The length of the CDR3 is 16 residues. CDR3 sequence reads: CASSLGGPRGQETQYF. The CDR3 coding sequence is TGCGCCAGCAGCTTGGGGGGCCCCAGGGGGCAGGAGACCCAGTACTTC.

The chain has TRBV10-3 and TRBJ2-2; a weak D match, TRBD1 (6 bases). Germline V gene data show CDR1 as ENHRY and CDR2 as SYGVKD. Trimming pared 5 bases from V and 3 bases from J, leaving 7 bases between. The CDR3 has 13 amino acids. The CDR3 spells CAISRQDTGELFF. For the CDR3, the DNA is TGTGCCATCAGTCGACAGGACACCGGGGAGCTGTTTTTT.

This rearrangement joins TRBV1 to TRBJ1-6. TRBV1 is a known pseudogene. The CDR3 is 22 residues long. In nucleotides, the CDR3 is TGCACCAGCAGCCACCCCCCGATCGGGGGGCAGGGAACGAGCTCCTATAATTCACCCCTCCACTTT. This sequence encodes CTSSHPPIGGQGTSSYNSPLHF.

CDR3 DNA: TGTGCCAGCAGTTTTAGCGGGGGGGATTTGGCCTACAATGAGCAGTTCTTC. Encoded protein: CASSFSGGDLAYNEQFF. This chain connects TRBV27 to TRBJ2-1; 11 positions agree with TRBD2. The J segment lost 2 bases and the V segment lost 3 bases, leaving 6 bases of the junction unmatched. The germline gives CDR1 MNHEY, CDR2 SMNVEV (reference sequence). The CDR3 has 17 residues.

The rearrangement uses TRBV5-4 and TRBJ2-1; D is possibly TRBD2 (5 bases). Looked up from germline, CDR1 is SGHNT and CDR2 is YYREEE (reference sequence). The V gene lost 0 bases and the J gene lost 3 bases, with 16 bases spanning the gap. CDR3 length: 17 amino acids. The CDR3 coding sequence is TGTGCCAGCAGCTTGGGAGGAGGTAGCGCGATCTACAATGAGCAGTTCTTC. This translates into CASSLGGGSAIYNEQFF. The full variable domain, rest sourced from reference TRBV5-4 and TRBJ2-1, is ETGVTQSPTHLIKTRGQQVTLRCSSQSGHNTVSWYQQALGQGPQFIFQYYREEENGRGNFPPRFSGLQFPNYSSELNVNALELDDSALYLCASSLGGGSAIYNEQFFGPGTRLTVL.